The clone carrying this T cell receptor (beta chain) has ten or more counts. What it binds is not known. The V and J ends lost 7 bases and 0 bases, in that order; junction bases with no gene match: 13. The CDR3 contains 18 residues. CDR1 is MNHNS and CDR2 is SASEGT in the germline V gene. The data were taken from a study of T cells in Graves' hyperthyroidism and ophthalmopathy. General study points: A model of 13 V-J features distinguished ophthalmopathy from stable hyperthyroidism. Ophthalmopathy was predicted by the model a median of 6.5 months ahead of onset.

From RNA transcripts, TCR beta CDR3 regions were amplified. Researchers ran a first-round RT-PCR on the TCR CDR3 using the HTBI primer set. TCRdb recomputed calls from the multiplex PCR reads with MiXCR, one row per CDR3 protein. Among about 210,000 distinct CDR3 sequences, around 19% were seen once, and the ten largest hold 35% to 50%. This rearrangement joins TRBV6-1 to TRBJ2-1, with 9 bases lining up with TRBD1. The TCR was taken from a man between 35 and 55 years old with Graves' hyperthyroidism. Sequenced material: blood. The CDR3: CASTPGTGRFRSYNEQFF. The CDR3 DNA sequence: TGTGCCAGCACCCCCGGGACAGGGCGATTTCGCTCCTACAATGAGCAGTTCTTC.